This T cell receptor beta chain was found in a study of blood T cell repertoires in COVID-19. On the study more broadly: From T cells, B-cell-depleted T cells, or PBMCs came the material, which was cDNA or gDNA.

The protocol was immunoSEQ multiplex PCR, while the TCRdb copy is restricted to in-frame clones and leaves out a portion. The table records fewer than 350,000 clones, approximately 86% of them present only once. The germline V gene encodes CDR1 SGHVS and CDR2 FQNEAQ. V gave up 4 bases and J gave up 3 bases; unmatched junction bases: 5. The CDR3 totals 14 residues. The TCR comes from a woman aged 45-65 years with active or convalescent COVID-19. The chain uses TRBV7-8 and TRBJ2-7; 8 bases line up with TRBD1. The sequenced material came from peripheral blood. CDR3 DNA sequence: TGTGCCAGCAGCTGGACAGGGTTGATCTACGAGCAGTACTTC. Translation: CASSWTGLIYEQYF.